The clone carrying this T cell receptor (beta chain) was seen at least ten times. Alongside a J-beta primer mix, a sample-barcoded 5' primer served in a second PCR lasting 7 to 11 cycles. Via MiXCR, TCRdb re-called the 5' RACE reads, giving one row per CDR3 protein. The sample consists of 1.4 million to 1.5 million distinct CDR3 sequences, 42% of them appearing once. The record originates from a study of blood T cells in healthy people across ages. The CDR3 is made up of 13 amino acids. CDR1 and CDR2 from the germline V gene are SGHTA and FQGNSA. The V and J ends lost 6 bases and 3 bases respectively, with 9 bases between them.

The V call is TRBV7-2, the J call TRBJ2-1; TRBD1 might be the D (6 bases). Material for sequencing was blood. This TCR derives from a woman aged 18-29 years in good health. The DNA for the CDR3 is TGTGCCAGCAGGGGGGCTTTCTACAATGAGCAGTTCTTC. Its protein is CASRGAFYNEQFF.